Each of the 9 T cell receptor beta chains below was sequenced from the same sample in a study of blood T cell repertoires in COVID-19. Assay used: immunoSEQ multiplex PCR; TCRdb lists only in-frame clones, some missing. The sample shows roughly 300,000 clones, 85% to 90% of them seen only once. The specimen sequenced was PBMCs or T cells enriched from blood (not recorded which). The receptor source for this set is a woman younger than 35 who had recovered from COVID-19.

The V gene is TRBV5-4, the J gene TRBJ1-1, with 11 nucleotides matching TRBD1. Germline lookup yields CDR1 SGHNT and CDR2 YYREEE (reference sequence). The V and J ends lost 0 bases and 4 bases, in that order; junction bases with no gene match: 5. The CDR3 runs 16 residues. The CDR3 is CASSLEGQGETTEAFF. CDR3 DNA: TGTGCCAGCAGCTTGGAGGGACAGGGGGAAACCACTGAAGCTTTCTTT.

The chain combines TRBV30 with TRBJ2-4; a weak D match, TRBD2 (5 bases). CDR1 is GTSNPN and CDR2 is SVGIG in the germline V gene (reference sequence). Trimming removed 1 base at V and 0 bases at J, with 19 bases between. There are 18 residues in the CDR3. For the CDR3, the DNA is TGTGCCTGGAGTGGGAGAGCGGCAGACGCTCTAGCCAAAAACATTCAGTACTTC. It is translated as CAWSGRAADALAKNIQYF.

The chain recombines TRBV7-2 with TRBJ1-5; D is unresolved. The CDR3 totals 15 residues. V lost 2 bases and J lost 3, with 11 bases in between. Germline CDR1 and CDR2: SGHTA and FQGNSA. The CDR3 bases are TGTGCCAGCAGCTTAATGTTCAGTAACAATCAGCCCCAGCATTTT. Translating it yields CASSLMFSNNQPQHF.

The V call is TRBV5-6, the J call TRBJ2-5, with 8 bases fitting TRBD1. V trimming: 4 bases; J trimming: 0 bases; junction bases outside the gene matches: 5. CDR3 length: 15 residues. Germline V CDR1 and CDR2: SGHDT, YYEEEE. CDR3 region: CASSQDRVYQETQYF. The CDR3 DNA is TGTGCCAGCAGCCAGGACAGGGTATACCAAGAGACCCAGTACTTC.

The rearrangement joins TRBV24-1 to TRBJ2-1; 8 positions match TRBD2. CDR1 and CDR2 (germline): KGHDR, SFDVKD. The CDR3 is 14 amino acids. With 4 bases clipped from V and 5 bases from J, the junction kept 3 bases outside the gene matches. In DNA form, the CDR3 reads TGTGCCACCAGTGAAAGCGGGGGAGACAATGAGCAGTTCTTC. Residues: CATSESGGDNEQFF.

The chain combines TRBV6-6 with TRBJ1-6, with TRBD1 identical over 7 bases. Germline V gene data show CDR1 as MNHNY and CDR2 as SVGAGI (reference sequence). The CDR3 totals 15 residues. Germline trimming cut 5 bases from V and 6 bases from J; bases unmatched to any gene: 7. The DNA for the CDR3 is TGTGCCAGCAGTATGTACAGGGGAGGTAATTCACCCCTCCACTTT. Protein: CASSMYRGGNSPLHF.

This chain uses TRBV2 with TRBJ1-3, with 10 bases that match TRBD1. V shed 6 bases, J shed 4 bases, and the junction held 6 bases outside the gene matches. Germline CDR1 and CDR2: SNHLY and FYNNEI. The CDR3 covers 15 residues. CDR3 region: CASSPDRGRGNTIYF. CDR3 in DNA: TGTGCCAGCAGCCCAGACAGGGGGCGAGGAAACACCATATATTTT.

The chain recombines TRBV24-1 with TRBJ2-7; TRBD1 aligns across 7 bases. The length of the CDR3 is 15 residues. The V and J ends lost 3 bases and 0 bases, in that order; junction bases with no gene match: 4. CDR1 and CDR2 (germline): KGHDR, SFDVKD. The CDR3 loop is CATSDRQGSSYEQYF. CDR3 DNA sequence: TGTGCCACCAGTGATCGACAGGGAAGCTCCTACGAGCAGTACTTC.

This chain uses TRBV10-3 with TRBJ2-7; 8 nucleotides line up with TRBD1. The J segment lost 7 bases and the V segment lost 6 bases, leaving 5 bases of the junction unmatched. The length of the CDR3 is 12 residues. The germline V gene has CDR1 ENHRY and CDR2 SYGVKD. DNA of the CDR3: TGTGCCATCAGCCCCAGGGGGCTTGAGCAGTACTTC. This encodes CAISPRGLEQYF.